This T cell receptor (beta chain) was found in a study of blood T cell repertoires in COVID-19. Across the study: T cells, B-cell-depleted T cells, or PBMCs supplied cDNA or gDNA.

Germline values: CDR1 SQVTM, CDR2 ANQGSEA. This CDR3 spans 12 amino acids. The V end was cut by 6 bases, the J end by 9 bases, with 15 bases between. The authors' processing: Reference gene primers were amplified, and this amplification served to estimate nucleated cell counts. Data came from immunoSEQ multiplex PCR; TCRdb stores just in-frame clones and leaves some out. V and J calls and clone size are those listed in that table; D and trimming were worked out from the DNA. Counted here are 200,000 or so clones, 88% occurring once; the ten biggest clones make up 2.7%. This clonotype was obtained from a woman in her fifties or sixties with acute or convalescent COVID-19. This sequence joins TRBV29-1 and TRBJ2-1; D is possibly TRBD2 (5 bases). The sample consisted of peripheral blood. CDR3 DNA sequence: TGCAGCGTGGGGAGACTGGGCACTGAGCAGTTCTTC. Protein: CSVGRLGTEQFF.